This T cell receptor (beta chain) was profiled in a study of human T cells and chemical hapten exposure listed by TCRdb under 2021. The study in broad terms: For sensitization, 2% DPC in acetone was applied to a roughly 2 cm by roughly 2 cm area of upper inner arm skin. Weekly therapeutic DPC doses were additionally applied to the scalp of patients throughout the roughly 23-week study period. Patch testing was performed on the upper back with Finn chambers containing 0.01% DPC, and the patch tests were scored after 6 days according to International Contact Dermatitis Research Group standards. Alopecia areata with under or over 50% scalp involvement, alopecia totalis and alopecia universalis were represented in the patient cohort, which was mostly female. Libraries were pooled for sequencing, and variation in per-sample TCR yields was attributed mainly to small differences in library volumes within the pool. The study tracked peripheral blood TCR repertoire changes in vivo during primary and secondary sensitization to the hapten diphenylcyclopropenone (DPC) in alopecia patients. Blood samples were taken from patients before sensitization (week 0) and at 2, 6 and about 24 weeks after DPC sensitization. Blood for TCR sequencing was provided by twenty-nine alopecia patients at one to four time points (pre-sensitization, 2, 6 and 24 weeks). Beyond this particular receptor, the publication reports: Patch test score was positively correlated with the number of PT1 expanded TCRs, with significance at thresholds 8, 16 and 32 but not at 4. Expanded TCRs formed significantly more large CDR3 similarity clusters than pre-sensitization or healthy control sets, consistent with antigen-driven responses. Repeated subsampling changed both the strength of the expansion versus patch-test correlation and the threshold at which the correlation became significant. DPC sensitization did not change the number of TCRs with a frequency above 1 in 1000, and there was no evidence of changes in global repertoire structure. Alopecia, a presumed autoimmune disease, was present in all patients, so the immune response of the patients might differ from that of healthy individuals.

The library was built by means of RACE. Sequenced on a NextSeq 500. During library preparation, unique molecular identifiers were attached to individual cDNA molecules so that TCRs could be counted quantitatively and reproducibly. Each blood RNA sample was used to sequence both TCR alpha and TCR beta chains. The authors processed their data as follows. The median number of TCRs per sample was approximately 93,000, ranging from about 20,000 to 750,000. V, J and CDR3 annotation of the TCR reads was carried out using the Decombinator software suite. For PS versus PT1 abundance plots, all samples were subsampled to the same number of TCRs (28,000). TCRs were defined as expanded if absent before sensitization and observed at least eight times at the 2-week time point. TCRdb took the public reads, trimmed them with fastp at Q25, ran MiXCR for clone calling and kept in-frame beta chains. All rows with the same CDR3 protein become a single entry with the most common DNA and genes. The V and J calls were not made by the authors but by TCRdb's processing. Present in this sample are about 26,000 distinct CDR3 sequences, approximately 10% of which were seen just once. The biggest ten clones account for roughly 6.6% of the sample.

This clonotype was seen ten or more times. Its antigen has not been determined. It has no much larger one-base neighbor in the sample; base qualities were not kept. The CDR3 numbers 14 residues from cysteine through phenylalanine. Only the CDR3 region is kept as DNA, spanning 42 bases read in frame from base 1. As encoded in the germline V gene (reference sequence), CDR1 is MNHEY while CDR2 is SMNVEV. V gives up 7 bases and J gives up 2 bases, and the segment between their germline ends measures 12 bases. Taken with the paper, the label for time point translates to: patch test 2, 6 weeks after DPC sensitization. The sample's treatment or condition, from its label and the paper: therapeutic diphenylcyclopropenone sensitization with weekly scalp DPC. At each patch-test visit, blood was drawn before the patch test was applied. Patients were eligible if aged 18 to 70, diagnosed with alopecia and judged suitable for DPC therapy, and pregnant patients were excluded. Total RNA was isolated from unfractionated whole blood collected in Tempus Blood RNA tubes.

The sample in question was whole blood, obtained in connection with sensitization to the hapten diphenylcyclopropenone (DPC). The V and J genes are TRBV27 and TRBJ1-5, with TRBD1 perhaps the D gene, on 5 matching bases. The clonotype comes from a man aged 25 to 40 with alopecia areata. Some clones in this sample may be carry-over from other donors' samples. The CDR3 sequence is CASKGAGGNQPQHF. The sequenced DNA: TGTGCCAGCAAGGGAGCGGGGGGCAATCAGCCCCAGCATTTT.